These T cell receptor beta chains were read from a single sample in a study of shared clonotypes between healthy human individuals. The method was immunoSEQ multiplex PCR; TCRdb's version includes in-frame clones alone and lacks a portion of them. The table shows 850,000 to 1,200,000 clones, with about 77% occurring only once. Material for sequencing was memory CD4+ T cells sorted from blood. The receptors shown here come from a young man in good health. CDR3s include the opening cysteine and the closing phenylalanine or tryptophan. D genes are given only for firm matches. Only part of the rows carry a size: once, few, many, or a class if the clone is expanded.

d_call | clone_size | j_call | v_call | cdr3_aa | cdr3_nt
NA | NA | TRBJ1-6 | TRBV6-1 | CASSEARRVSPLHF | TGTGCCAGCAGTGAAGCGAGGAGGGTGTCACCCCTCCACTTT
NA | NA | TRBJ2-5 | TRBV19 | CASSIWWESETQYF | TGTGCCAGTAGTATTTGGTGGGAATCAGAGACCCAGTACTTC
NA | NA | TRBJ2-7 | TRBV2 | CASSTAAYEQYF | TGTGCCAGCAGTACAGCTGCCTACGAGCAGTACTTC
NA | NA | TRBJ2-3 | TRBV9 | CASSAQVGDTQYF | TGTGCCAGCAGCGCCCAAGTCGGAGATACGCAGTATTTT
NA | NA | TRBJ1-1 | TRBV6-6 | CASTITGYTEAFF | TGTGCCAGCACCATCACAGGGTATACTGAAGCTTTCTTT
NA | NA | TRBJ2-7 | TRBV27 | CASRSGGRYEQYF | TGTGCCAGCCGTTCTGGAGGGCGATACGAGCAGTACTTC
NA | NA | TRBJ1-5 | TRBV21-1 | CASSKAQGREAGQPQHF | TGTGCCAGCAGCAAAGCTCAGGGGCGGGAGGCCGGTCAGCCCCAGCATTTT
TRBD2 | NA | TRBJ2-5 | TRBV18 | CASSLAGSISGRSGETQYF | TGTGCCAGCTCCCTGGCGGGATCGATCAGCGGGAGGTCCGGAGAGACCCAGTACTTC
NA | NA | TRBJ2-5 | TRBV18 | CASSPQLEETQYF | TGTGCCAGCTCACCCCAGTTAGAAGAGACCCAGTACTTC
NA | NA | TRBJ2-7 | TRBV5-1 | CASSLELGRGGNRNYEQYF | TGCGCCAGCAGCTTGGAGCTGGGCAGGGGCGGGAATAGGAACTACGAGCAGTACTTC
TRBD1 | NA | TRBJ2-3 | TRBV5-4 | CASSLDRGRGDTQYF | TGTGCCAGCAGCCTCGACAGGGGGCGCGGAGATACGCAGTATTTT
NA | NA | TRBJ1-4 | TRBV5-1 | CASSLDGLEINEKLFF | TGCGCCAGCAGCTTGGACGGGCTAGAAATTAATGAAAAACTGTTTTTT
NA | NA | TRBJ2-5 | TRBV10-3 | CAISGSTGETQYF | TGTGCCATCAGCGGTAGCACTGGAGAGACCCAGTACTTC
NA | NA | TRBJ1-1 | TRBV10-3 | CAISGQSNTEAFF | TGTGCCATCAGTGGCCAGAGTAACACTGAAGCTTTCTTT
NA | few | TRBJ2-4 | TRBV5-6 | CASSFRESKNIQYF | TGTGCCAGCAGCTTCAGGGAGTCGAAAAACATTCAGTACTTC
TRBD2 | NA | TRBJ2-1 | TRBV11-3 | CASSVRSGSYNEQFF | TGTGCCAGCAGCGTCCGAAGCGGGAGCTACAATGAGCAGTTCTTC
TRBD1 | NA | TRBJ2-7 | TRBV5-6 | CASSAQQGAGEQYF | TGTGCCAGCAGCGCCCAACAGGGGGCTGGAGAGCAGTACTTC
NA | NA | TRBJ2-3 | TRBV20-1 | CSAFRGDTQYF | TGCAGTGCTTTCCGGGGGGATACGCAGTATTTT
TRBD1 | once | TRBJ1-3 | TRBV4-2 | CASSGTGVSGNTIYF | TGTGCCAGCAGCGGAACAGGGGTTTCTGGAAACACCATATATTTT
TRBD2 | NA | TRBJ2-7 | TRBV2 | CASLAGVSSYEQYF | TGTGCCAGCTTAGCGGGGGTTAGCTCCTACGAGCAGTACTTC
TRBD2 | once | TRBJ2-5 | TRBV11-3 | CASSRSGGPSQETQYF | TGTGCCAGCAGCCGGAGCGGGGGACCTTCCCAAGAGACCCAGTACTTC
NA | NA | TRBJ2-5 | TRBV30 | CAWRWVGRETQYF | TGTGCCTGGAGGTGGGTTGGTCGGGAGACCCAGTACTTC
NA | NA | TRBJ2-5 | TRBV6-5 | CASSLRRGGETQYF | TGTGCCAGCAGTTTGCGTAGGGGGGGGGAGACCCAGTACTTC
TRBD1 | NA | TRBJ2-2 | TRBV5-4 | CASSLDRGQNGELFF | TGTGCCAGCAGCTTGGACAGGGGGCAAAACGGGGAGCTGTTTTTT
TRBD1 | NA | TRBJ1-1 | TRBV16 | CASSLTQGSNTEAFF | TGTGCCAGCAGCCTCACACAGGGGTCGAACACTGAAGCTTTCTTT
NA | NA | TRBJ2-2 | TRBV5-1 | CASREQGPGELFF | TGCGCCAGCAGGGAACAGGGTCCCGGGGAGCTGTTTTTT
NA | NA | TRBJ1-2 | TRBV5-6 | CASSDGRANYGYTF | TGTGCCAGCAGCGACGGCCGGGCTAACTATGGCTACACCTTC
NA | few | TRBJ2-2 | TRBV7-8 | CASSLVSRRGTGELFF | TGTGCCAGCAGCTTAGTAAGCCGCCGGGGCACCGGGGAGCTGTTTTTT
NA | NA | TRBJ1-1 | TRBV7-7 | CASSLERGSEAFF | TGTGCTAGCAGCTTAGAACGGGGTTCTGAAGCTTTCTTT
NA | NA | TRBJ1-5 | TRBV2 | CASSTGQPQHF | TGTGCCAGCTCTACCGGTCAGCCCCAGCATTTT
TRBD2 | NA | TRBJ2-1 | TRBV9 | CASSLSGAGNEQFF | TGTGCCAGCAGCCTTAGCGGGGCCGGGAATGAGCAGTTCTTC
NA | NA | TRBJ1-6 | TRBV6-8 | CASSRLSPLHF | TGTGCCAGCAGCCGTCTGTCACCCCTCCACTTT
NA | NA | TRBJ1-2 | TRBV7-3 | CASSPTGGTGYTF | TGTGCCAGCAGCCCAACAGGAGGGACCGGCTACACCTTC
NA | NA | TRBJ1-2 | TRBV7-9 | CASSTASGRTNYGYTF | TGTGCCAGCAGCACCGCTAGCGGGCGGACTAACTATGGCTACACCTTC
NA | NA | TRBJ2-7 | TRBV11-2 | CASSSGTGSYEQYF | TGTGCCAGCAGCTCAGGGACCGGGTCCTACGAGCAGTACTTC
NA | few | TRBJ1-1 | TRBV29-1 | CSGLNTEAFF | TGCAGCGGCCTCAACACTGAAGCTTTCTTT
NA | NA | TRBJ1-2 | TRBV11-2 | CASSLVQNLPYGYTF | TGTGCCAGCAGCTTAGTACAGAACCTCCCCTATGGCTACACCTTC
TRBD2 | few | TRBJ2-7 | TRBV7-2 | CASSPSSGLYEQYF | TGTGCCAGCAGCCCCTCTAGCGGACTCTACGAGCAGTACTTC
NA | NA | TRBJ1-2 | TRBV6-6 | CASSYSPGVNYGYTF | TGTGCCAGCAGTTACTCCCCAGGGGTGAACTATGGCTACACCTTC
NA | NA | TRBJ2-3 | TRBV10-2 | CASSTGRASTDTQYF | TGCGCCAGCAGTACGGGCCGTGCTAGCACAGATACGCAGTATTTT